The 4 T cell receptor beta chains listed next were all sequenced from one sample in a study of T cell repertoires in cytomegalovirus infection. One entry per CDR3 protein results from TCRdb running MiXCR on the reads. Here the sample spans 510,000 or so distinct CDR3 sequences, around 27% being singletons. The source material was PBMCs. The receptors stem from a human donor in good health (CMV status not recorded). Some clones in this sample may be carry-over from other donors' samples.

V gene TRBV6-2 or TRBV6-3 combines with J gene TRBJ2-1, with D perhaps matching TRBD2 (6 bases). Germline assignment: CDR1 MNHEY and CDR2 SVGEGT. The CDR3 has 16 amino acids. V lost 3 bases and J 3 bases, leaving 15 bases between the germline ends. CDR3: CASSYLAGKFYNEQFF. For the CDR3, the DNA is TGTGCCAGCAGTTATTTGGCGGGAAAGTTCTACAATGAGCAGTTCTTC.

This clonotype turned up a few times. The gene calls are TRBV30 and TRBJ1-1; no clear D gene. There are 11 residues in the CDR3. CDR1 and CDR2 from the germline V gene are GTSNPN and SVGIG (reference sequence). Trimming pared 2 bases from V and 3 bases from J, leaving 4 bases between. The CDR3 DNA reads TGTGCCTGGAGTTTGGACACTGAAGCTTTCTTT. As protein: CAWSLDTEAFF.

This clonotype was seen at least ten times. In DNA form, the CDR3 reads TGTGCCAGCAGCGGGGGTCCGTCCTACGAGCAGTACTTC. As protein: CASSGGPSYEQYF. The rearrangement joins TRBV7-2 to TRBJ2-7; perhaps D is TRBD1 or TRBD2 (5 bases each). Germline CDR1 SGHTA, CDR2 FQGNSA. The V and J ends lost 5 bases and 1 base respectively, with 9 bases between them. This CDR3 spans 13 amino acids.

The V gene is TRBV7-6, the J gene TRBJ1-2, with 7 bases identical to TRBD1. The junction had 13 bases not matched to a gene; V was cut back by 5 bases and J by 7 bases. The CDR3 covers 15 residues. Germline V gene lookup returns CDR1 SGHVS and CDR2 FNYEAQ. The CDR3 region is CASSPRFGTETGYTF. Written as DNA, the CDR3 is TGTGCCAGCAGCCCCAGGTTCGGGACAGAAACTGGCTACACCTTC.